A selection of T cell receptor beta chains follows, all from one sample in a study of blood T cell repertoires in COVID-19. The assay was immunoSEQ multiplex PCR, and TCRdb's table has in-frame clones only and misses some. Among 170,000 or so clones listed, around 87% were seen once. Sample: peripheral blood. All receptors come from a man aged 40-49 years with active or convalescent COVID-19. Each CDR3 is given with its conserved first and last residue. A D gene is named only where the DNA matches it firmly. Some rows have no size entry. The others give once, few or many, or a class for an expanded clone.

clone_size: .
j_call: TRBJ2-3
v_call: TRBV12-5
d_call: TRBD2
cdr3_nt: TGTGCTAGTGTCCACAGCGGGGGGGCAGATACGCAGTATTTT
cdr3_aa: CASVHSGGADTQYF

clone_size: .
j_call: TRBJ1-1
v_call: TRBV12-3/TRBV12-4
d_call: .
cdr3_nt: TGTGCCAGCTCCGCGGTCGGTGCTTTCTTT
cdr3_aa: CASSAVGAFF

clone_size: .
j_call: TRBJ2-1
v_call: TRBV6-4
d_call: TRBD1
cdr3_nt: TGTGCCAGCAGCTCGGGACAGCATCTTGTGAATGAGCAGTTCTTC
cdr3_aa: CASSSGQHLVNEQFF

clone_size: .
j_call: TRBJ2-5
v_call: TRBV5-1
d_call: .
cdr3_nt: TGCGCCAGCAGCAAACAGGAGTACCAAGAGACCCAGTACTTC
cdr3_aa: CASSKQEYQETQYF

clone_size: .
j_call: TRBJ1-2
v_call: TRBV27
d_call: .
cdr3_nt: TGTGCCAGCACTAATAAATCGTGGGGGCTAAATTGGGGCTACACCTTC
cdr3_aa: CASTNKSWGLNWGYTF

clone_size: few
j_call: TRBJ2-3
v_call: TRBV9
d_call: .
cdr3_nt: TGTGCCAGCAGCACTGGACTCCAGAGAGGGACAGATACGCAGTATTTT
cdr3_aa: CASSTGLQRGTDTQYF

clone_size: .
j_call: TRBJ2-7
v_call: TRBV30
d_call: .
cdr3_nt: TGTGCCTGGAGTCCGTTTCGGGTTTCCTACGAGCAGTACTTC
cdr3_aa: CAWSPFRVSYEQYF

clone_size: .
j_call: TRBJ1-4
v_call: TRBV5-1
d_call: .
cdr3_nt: TGCGCCAGCAGCTTGGGACAGACGAATGAAAAACTGTTTTTT
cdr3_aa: CASSLGQTNEKLFF

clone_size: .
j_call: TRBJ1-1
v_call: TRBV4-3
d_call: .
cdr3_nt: TGCGCCAGCAGCCAAGGTTGGGGGCGCGGCACTGAAGCTTTCTTT
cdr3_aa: CASSQGWGRGTEAFF

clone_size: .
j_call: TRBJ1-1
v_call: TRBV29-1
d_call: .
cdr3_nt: TGCAGCGTTGAAGTTGGAACAGCAGGTCCTGAAGCTTTCTTT
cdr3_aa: CSVEVGTAGPEAFF

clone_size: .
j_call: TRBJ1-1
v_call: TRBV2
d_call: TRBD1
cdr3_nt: TGTGCCAGCAGTGAAGCAGTAGGGGGCAGTGCAGCTTTCTTT
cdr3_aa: CASSEAVGGSAAFF

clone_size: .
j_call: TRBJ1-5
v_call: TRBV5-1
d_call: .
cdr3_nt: TGCGCCAGCAGCCCAGGGGATTCCGGCAATCAGCCCCAGCATTTT
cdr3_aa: CASSPGDSGNQPQHF

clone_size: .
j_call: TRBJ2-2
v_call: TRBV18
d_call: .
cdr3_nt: TGTGCCAGCTCACCACGGCCGAACACCGGGGAGCTGTTTTTT
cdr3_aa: CASSPRPNTGELFF

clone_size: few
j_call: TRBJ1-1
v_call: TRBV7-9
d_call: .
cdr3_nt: TGTGCCAGCAGTCGACCTACAGGGAACACTGAAGCTTTCTTT
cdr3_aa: CASSRPTGNTEAFF

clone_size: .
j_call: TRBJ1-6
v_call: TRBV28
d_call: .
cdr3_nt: TGTGCCAGCAGTGGGGGGATCGGGGAGGGTTCACCCCTCCACTTT
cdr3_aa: CASSGGIGEGSPLHF

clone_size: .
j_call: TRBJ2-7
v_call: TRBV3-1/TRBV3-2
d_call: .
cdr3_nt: TGTGCCAGCAGCCAAGATGCTCAGGTACCCTACGAGCAGTACTTC
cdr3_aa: CASSQDAQVPYEQYF

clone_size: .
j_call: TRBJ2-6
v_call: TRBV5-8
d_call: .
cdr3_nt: TGTGCCAGCAGAGTGGGACTGACCTCTGGGGCCAACGTCCTGACTTTC
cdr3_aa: CASRVGLTSGANVLTF

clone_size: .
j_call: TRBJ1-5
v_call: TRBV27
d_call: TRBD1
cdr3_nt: TGTGCCAGCAGCTTGACAGGGATAAATCAGCCCCAGCATTTT
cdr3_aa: CASSLTGINQPQHF

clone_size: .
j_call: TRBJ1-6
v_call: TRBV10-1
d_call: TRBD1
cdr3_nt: TGCGCCAGCAGGAGTGGACAGGCCGGACCCCTCCACTTT
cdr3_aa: CASRSGQAGPLHF

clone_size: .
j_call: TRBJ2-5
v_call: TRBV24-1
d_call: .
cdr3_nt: TGTGCCACCAGTGGTCGGGGTGAGATACAAGAGACCCAGTACTTC
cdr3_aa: CATSGRGEIQETQYF

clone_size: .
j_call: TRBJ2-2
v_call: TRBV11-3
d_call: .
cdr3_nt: TGTGCCAGCAGCTCAGAGGCGCGGACGAACACCGGGGAGCTGTTTTTT
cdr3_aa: CASSSEARTNTGELFF

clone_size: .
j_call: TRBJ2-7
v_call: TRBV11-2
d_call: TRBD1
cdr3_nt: TGTGCCAGCAGCCTCCTCCGGGACAGGGTCCTCGAGCAGTACTTC
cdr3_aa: CASSLLRDRVLEQYF

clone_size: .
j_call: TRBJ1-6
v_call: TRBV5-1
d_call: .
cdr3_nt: TGCGCCAGCAGCTTATCAGGGCCTGCCTATAATTCACCCCTCCACTTT
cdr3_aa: CASSLSGPAYNSPLHF

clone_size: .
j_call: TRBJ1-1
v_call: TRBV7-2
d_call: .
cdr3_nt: TGTGCCAGCAGCTTTTCAGAAAACACTGAAGCTTTCTTT
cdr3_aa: CASSFSENTEAFF

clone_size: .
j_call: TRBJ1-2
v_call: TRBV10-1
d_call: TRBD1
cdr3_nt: TGCGCCAGCAGTCCAGACAGGGAGTTTGGCTACACCTTC
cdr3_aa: CASSPDREFGYTF